This T cell receptor beta chain was retrieved from a study of identical twins (dated by TCRdb to about 2016). With respect to the entire study: TCR alpha and beta repertoires from monozygotic twins, unrelated adults of various ages and cord blood were deep-sequenced to test whether fetal clonotypes persist. To rule out contamination, replicate twin experiments were performed at different times with different library preparation protocols. The paper as a whole reports these results and caveats: Because the same donors could not be followed over many years, the conclusions relied on cross-sectional statistical analysis. Out-of-frame TCR alpha sharing in monozygotic twins was systematically underestimated by recombination models, whereas sharing between unrelated individuals was in agreement with the recombination models. Zero-insertion analyses could be partly confounded by invariant T cells such as MAIT and iNKT, though diverse VJ usage argued against such confounding for most clonotypes. Fewer insertions were carried by abundant cord blood beta clonotypes; a weaker similar trend was observed in young adult naive repertoires, while no such trend was observed in memory repertoires. Compared with coincidental sharing between unrelated individuals, an excess of low generation-probability sequences was observed among out-of-frame TCR alpha sequences shared between twins. In beta out-of-frame sequences, excess twin sharing was weaker, because having fewer shared sequences lowered the signal-to-noise ratio.

All donors were healthy Caucasians. Three pairs of female monozygotic twins, all aged 18 to 29 years, were included in the twin cohort. Positive isolation kits from Invitrogen were used to isolate the CD4+ and CD8+ T cell populations. Libraries were constructed by 5' RACE. Sequenced using an Illumina HiSeq 2000. Template switching added a universal primer binding site, and the final cDNA carried a unique molecular identifier that allowed TCR cDNA molecules to be counted accurately. First-strand cDNA for TCR alpha and beta chains was synthesized from specific primers in the conserved constant-segment region. Each cDNA library was double barcoded, with a SMART-Mk sample barcode plus Illumina barcodes, to control for contamination. Two successive PCR steps introduced TruSeq adapter sequences along with Illumina sample barcodes. TCR alpha and beta cDNA libraries were sequenced on the Illumina HiSeq platform with custom primers. In the source study's methods: MiGEC processed the raw reads to extract unique molecular identifiers, while MiXCR was used to determine the CDR3 positions. Recombination models were inferred per individual with the repgenHMM and IGoR tools using an EM algorithm. The tcR package in R was used for shared clonotype analysis, with sharing normalized by the product of cloneset sizes. To study raw recombination without the effects of thymic and clonal selection, out-of-frame nonproductive sequences were analyzed. Through fastp at Q25 and MiXCR, TCRdb rebuilt clones from the public reads, retaining in-frame beta chains. Entries are consolidated by CDR3 protein sequence, retaining the most common genes and DNA. The V and J calls reflect TCRdb's pipeline rather than the authors' work. This sample is represented by 500,000 or so distinct CDR3 sequences; more than 13% of them were singletons. The top ten clones comprise roughly 0.5% of the sample.

The germline V gene specifies SGHAT as CDR1 and FQNNGV as CDR2. Inclusive of the bounding cysteine and phenylalanine, the CDR3 is 17 residues long. The DNA shown is the 51-base CDR3, in frame from base 1. For this chain, trimming is 2 bases at the V end and 5 bases at the J end, and the number of junction bases without a gene match is 15. With respect to this clonotype: Its recognized antigen is unknown. No clone much larger than this one lies a single base away; base qualities are absent.

This sample was also put to use in a study of yellow fever vaccine responses in identical twins. The second study also describes: According to the authors, in identical twins the way T cells responded to vaccination appeared partly convergent and partly personalized. In the study, vaccine-responding T cell clones were precisely tracked in identical twins.

Sample: CD4+ T cells sorted from blood. The rearrangement combines TRBV11-2 with TRBJ2-7, with 7 junctional bases fitting TRBD1. The receptor comes from a woman aged 18-29 years in good health. The CDR3 amino acid sequence is: CASSLYSPLGQHHEQYF. The bases read TGTGCCAGCAGCTTATATTCACCCCTGGGACAGCACCACGAGCAGTACTTC.